A selection of T cell receptor beta chains follows, all from one sample in a study of T-cell memory formation after mild COVID-19. A single record per CDR3 protein comes from TCRdb applying MiXCR to the 5' RACE reads. The sample lists around 33,000 distinct CDR3 sequences, over 20% occurring once. The sequencing input was PBMCs or a T cell subset sorted from them (not recorded which). These receptors were collected from an adult who had mild COVID-19 (a few samples of this study predate the infection). Cell type and time point are not known. Each CDR3 is given with its conserved first and last residue. Each record gives: clone size, V gene, J gene, D gene, CDR3 DNA, CDR3 protein. D genes are given only for firm matches. Where a row states a size, it is once, few, many or the class of an expanded clone; other rows omit it.

many	TRBV20-1	TRBJ1-5	TRBD1	TGCAGTGCTGCGATTCCTCCAGGGGGCCGTAGCAATCAGCCCCAGCATTTT	CSAAIPPGGRSNQPQHF
many	TRBV19	TRBJ2-1	TRBD1	TGTGCCATCGGACCGACAGGGGGCAGAGGGAATGAGCAGTTCTTC	CAIGPTGGRGNEQFF
many	TRBV6-2/TRBV6-3	TRBJ2-5	-	TGTGCCAGCAGTTACTCGTTTTCAGAGACCCAGTACTTC	CASSYSFSETQYF
-	TRBV7-9	TRBJ1-6	TRBD1	TGTGCCAGCAGCCAGTCGAACCACAGGGGGCCATCTTTTTATAATTCACCCCTCCACTTT	CASSQSNHRGPSFYNSPLHF
medium-sized	TRBV4-3	TRBJ2-1	TRBD1	TGCGCCAGCAGCCGAACAGGGGGCCGGTCCTACAATGAGCAGTTCTTC	CASSRTGGRSYNEQFF
many	TRBV5-1	TRBJ2-5	TRBD1	TGCGCCAGCAGGACAGGGGGCGAGGGAGAGACCCAGTACTTC	CASRTGGEGETQYF
many	TRBV5-1	TRBJ2-3	-	TGCGCCAGCAGCTTCCCCGATAGCACAGATACGCAGTATTTT	CASSFPDSTDTQYF
many	TRBV9	TRBJ1-1	-	TGTGCCAGCAGCGGTTCTCAGGGTGTGACTGAAGCTTTCTTT	CASSGSQGVTEAFF
many	TRBV7-2	TRBJ2-7	-	TGTGCCAGCAGCTTACTGCAGGGCGCCCAATACGAGCAGTACTTC	CASSLLQGAQYEQYF
many	TRBV18	TRBJ2-7	TRBD2	TGTGCCAGCTCACCACCGGATCTAGCGGGAGGACTTTACGAGCAGTACTTC	CASSPPDLAGGLYEQYF
many	TRBV11-2	TRBJ2-3	TRBD2	TGTGCCAGCAGCTCAACTAGCGGCGGGGATACGCAGTATTTT	CASSSTSGGDTQYF
many	TRBV15	TRBJ2-3	TRBD1	TGTGCCACCAGCAGAGATTTACAGGGGGCAGATACGCAGTATTTT	CATSRDLQGADTQYF
many	TRBV7-2	TRBJ2-5	-	TGTGCCAGCAGCTTAGCGGGTAACCAAGAGACCCAGTACTTC	CASSLAGNQETQYF